This T cell receptor (beta chain) originates from a study of blood T cell repertoires in COVID-19. Across the study: COVID-19 samples, acute and convalescent, were from the United States, Italy and Spain.

Original data processing: Researchers report that nucleated cell counts were estimated from reference gene primer amplification. Sequencing was performed with immunoSEQ multiplex PCR; in TCRdb, only in-frame clones are kept and a portion is missing. D and trimming come from the DNA, and the V and J calls and clone size come from that table. In the table there are around 300,000 clones, 85% to 90% of which are singletons. V lost 0 bases to trimming and J lost 5 bases, with 25 bases between them. The CDR3 length is 19 residues. Germline V gene lookup returns CDR1 LGHDT and CDR2 YNNKEL (reference sequence). Cohorts were assigned according to the clinical history that participants reported.

The source of this sequence is a woman aged 55-69 years who had recovered from COVID-19. Sequencing was performed on PBMCs or T cells enriched from blood (not recorded which). This rearrangement joins TRBV3-1 (or the pseudogene TRBV3-2) to TRBJ2-5; D perhaps matches TRBD1 (5 bases). CDR3 in DNA: TGTGCCAGCAGCCAAGAGGGGCGCTTTTATCCGGGCCTGGGGGAGACCCAGTACTTC. Amino acid sequence: CASSQEGRFYPGLGETQYF.